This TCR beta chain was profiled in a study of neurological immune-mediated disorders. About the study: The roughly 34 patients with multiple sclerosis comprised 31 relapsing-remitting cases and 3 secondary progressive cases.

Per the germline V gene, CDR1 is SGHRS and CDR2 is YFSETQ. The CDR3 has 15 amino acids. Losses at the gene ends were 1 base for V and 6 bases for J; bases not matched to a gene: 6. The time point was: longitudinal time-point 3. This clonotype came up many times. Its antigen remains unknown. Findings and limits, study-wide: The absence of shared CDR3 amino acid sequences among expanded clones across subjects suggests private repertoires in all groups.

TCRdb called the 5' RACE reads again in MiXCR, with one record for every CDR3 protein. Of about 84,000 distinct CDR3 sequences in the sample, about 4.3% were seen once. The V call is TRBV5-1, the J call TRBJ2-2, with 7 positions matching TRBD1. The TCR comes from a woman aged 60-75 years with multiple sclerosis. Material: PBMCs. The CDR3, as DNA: TGCGCCAGCAGCTTGCCGACAGGGATCCCCGGGGAGCTGTTTTTT. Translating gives CASSLPTGIPGELFF.